Detailed here is one T cell receptor (beta chain). Its antigen is unknown. Antigen-specific CD4+ T cells were expanded with viral peptide pools in the ViraFEST assay before sequencing. Investigators separated out CD4+ T cells once 9 to 11 days of culture had passed. Nucleocapsid antibodies were negative in the vaccine recipients, who had never had SARS-CoV-2 infection. This sample stems from a study of vaccination effects on CD4 cells after COVID-19. General study findings and limits: Marked clonal contraction was seen late after vaccination (in both infection- and vaccine-induced clones).

V shed 6 bases and J 3 bases; nucleotides not matched to a gene: 4. Germline values: CDR1 KGHSH, CDR2 LQKENI. The CDR3 totals 15 residues. Using immunoSEQ multiplex PCR, the repertoire was profiled, and TCRdb retains in-frame clones only, with some absent. This table has around 68,000 clones, around 80% appearing once. The clonotype comes from a human donor who received a COVID-19 vaccine. The chain couples TRBV18 to TRBJ2-1; 11 bases agree with TRBD2. Sequencing used CD4+ T cells from PBMCs cultured with SARS-CoV-2 spike peptides, obtained before COVID-19 vaccination. CDR3 DNA: TGTGCCAGCTCGCGCCTAGCGGGGGGCTACAATGAGCAGTTCTTC. Translating it yields CASSRLAGGYNEQFF.